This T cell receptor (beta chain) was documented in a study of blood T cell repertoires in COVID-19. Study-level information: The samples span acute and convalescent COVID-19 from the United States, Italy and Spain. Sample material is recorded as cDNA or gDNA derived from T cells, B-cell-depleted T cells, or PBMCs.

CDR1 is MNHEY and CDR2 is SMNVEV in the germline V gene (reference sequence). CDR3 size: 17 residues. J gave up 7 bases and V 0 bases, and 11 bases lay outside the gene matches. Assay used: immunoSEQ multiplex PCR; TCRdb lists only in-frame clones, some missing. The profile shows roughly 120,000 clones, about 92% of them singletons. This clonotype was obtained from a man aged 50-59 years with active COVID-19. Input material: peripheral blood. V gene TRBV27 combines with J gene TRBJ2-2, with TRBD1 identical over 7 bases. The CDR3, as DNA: TGTGCCAGCAGTTTATCCGCCTTAACAGGGGTAGTCGGGGAGCTGTTTTTT. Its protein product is CASSLSALTGVVGELFF.